Presented here are 24 T cell receptor beta chains from one specimen sequenced in a study of blood T cell repertoires in COVID-19. The method was immunoSEQ multiplex PCR; TCRdb's version includes in-frame clones alone and lacks a portion of them. The table includes hundreds of thousands of clones, roughly nine tenths detected once. Sequenced material: peripheral blood. The receptors derive from a man aged 35-49 years with acute or convalescent COVID-19.

This clone has a handful of counts. The chain couples TRBV7-2 to TRBJ1-3; 8 bases agree with TRBD1. The junction had 5 bases not matched to a gene; V was cut back by 5 bases and J by 2 bases. The CDR3 is 15 amino acids. CDR1 is SGHTA and CDR2 is FQGNSA in the germline V gene. The CDR3 coding sequence is TGTGCCAGCAGCACCGACAGGGGACCTGGAAACACCATATATTTT. Protein sequence: CASSTDRGPGNTIYF.

The genes are TRBV27 and TRBJ2-7; tentatively, D is TRBD1 (5 bases). Between the trimmed V and J ends, which lost 6 bases and 3 bases, there was a span of 18 bases. The CDR3 is 15 residues long. Germline lookup yields CDR1 MNHEY and CDR2 SMNVEV (reference sequence). The CDR3 nucleotides are TGTGCCAGCAGAGCTTTCCCTGGGGCTAACTACGAGCAGTACTTC. Translating gives CASRAFPGANYEQYF.

CDR3 amino acids: CASRGALREKLFF. The CDR3 coding sequence is TGTGCCAGCAGAGGGGCCCTCCGTGAAAAACTGTTTTTT. This chain links TRBV6-5 with TRBJ1-4, with TRBD1 as a possible D gene (5 bases). This CDR3 comprises 13 residues. Germline CDR1 reads MNHEY; CDR2 reads SVGAGI. V lost 6 bases and J lost 7, with 12 bases in between.

The chain has TRBV6-5 and TRBJ1-2; the D gene is possibly TRBD1 (6 bases). Trimming took 6 bases from V and 4 from J, leaving 15 bases between them. This CDR3 is built from 14 residues. Germline V gene sequence: CDR1 MNHEY, CDR2 SVGAGI. This CDR3 is CASSRTAMGYGYTF. The CDR3 nucleotides are TGTGCCAGCAGCCGGACAGCCATGGGCTATGGCTACACCTTC.

This clone has ten or more counts. The rearrangement joins TRBV30 to TRBJ2-3; 9 bases align to TRBD1. The CDR3 consists of 14 residues. V lost 1 base and J lost 1; bases outside the gene matches: 0. Germline CDR1 and CDR2: GTSNPN and SVGIG (reference sequence). Here the CDR3 reads CAWSGTGGTDTQYF. CDR3 nucleotides: TGTGCCTGGAGTGGGACAGGGGGCACAGATACGCAGTATTTT.

The chain combines TRBV19 with TRBJ1-2; 12 nucleotides match TRBD1. The V gene end was trimmed by 1 base and the J gene end by 4 bases; junction bases not matched to a gene: 4. This CDR3 has 16 amino acids. Germline values: CDR1 LNHDA, CDR2 SQIVND (reference sequence). The CDR3 DNA follows: TGTGCCAGTAGTATAGGGGACAGGGGGCGCAGCTATGGCTACACCTTC. Translation: CASSIGDRGRSYGYTF.

The J gene is TRBJ2-7, the V gene TRBV11-3; tentatively, D is TRBD1 (6 bases). The CDR3 sequence is 14 residues long. V was pared by 5 bases and J by 10 bases, with 21 bases between. Germline V gene data show CDR1 as SGHNT and CDR2 as YENEEA. CDR3 nucleotides: TGTGCCAGCAGCATACAGGGTCCCTCTTCGAAACAGTACTTC. The encoded protein is CASSIQGPSSKQYF. Variable domain in full (rest from reference TRBV11-3 and TRBJ2-7): EAGVVQSPRYKIIEKKQPVAFWCNPISGHNTLYWYLQNLGQGPELLIRYENEEAVDDSQLPKDRFSAERLKGVDSTLKIQPAELGDSAVYLCASSIQGPSSKQYFGPGTRLTVT.

V gene TRBV4-1 combines with J gene TRBJ2-2; a possible D gene is TRBD2 (6 bases). V dropped 4 bases and J dropped 1 base, with 13 bases sitting between them. This CDR3 is 16 amino acids long. Per the germline V gene, CDR1 is MGHRA and CDR2 is YSYEKL. CDR3: CASSLHPGLNTGELFF. CDR3 DNA sequence: TGCGCCAGCAGCCTCCACCCGGGACTGAACACCGGGGAGCTGTTTTTT.

The rearrangement uses TRBV7-6 and TRBJ2-1; TRBD2 matches 7 bases. Trimming cost V 3 bases and J 0 bases; bases outside gene matches: 11. The germline V gene encodes CDR1 SGHVS and CDR2 FNYEAQ. This CDR3 region has 18 residues. CDR3 sequence: CASSFRPIGGSSYNEQFF. The CDR3 DNA follows: TGTGCCAGCAGCTTCCGCCCGATAGGCGGGAGCTCCTACAATGAGCAGTTCTTC.

V and J are TRBV4-1 and TRBJ2-5, with 11 bases lining up with TRBD2. J gave up 1 base and V 4 bases, and 14 bases lay outside the gene matches. Germline CDR1 MGHRA, CDR2 YSYEKL. This CDR3 contains 19 residues. In DNA, the CDR3 is TGCGCCAGCAGCCGTCCAGCCGGAATAGCGGGAGGGCTCCAAGAGACCCAGTACTTC. Protein: CASSRPAGIAGGLQETQYF.

The genes are TRBV25-1 and TRBJ1-1; D is uncertain. The CDR3 has 13 residues. V lost 7 bases and J lost 5, with 14 bases in between. Germline assignment: CDR1 MGHDK and CDR2 SYGVNS. For the CDR3, the DNA is TGTGCCAGCATTTTACACGGCGGAACTGAAGCTTTCTTT. Its protein is CASILHGGTEAFF.

About this clone itself: Different DNA sequences within this sample yield the same CDR3. The gene calls are TRBV5-1 and TRBJ1-5; 7 bases agree with TRBD1. Germline assignment: CDR1 SGHRS and CDR2 YFSETQ. The CDR3 runs to 14 residues. V shed 0 bases, J shed 6 bases, and the junction held 3 bases outside the gene matches. CDR3 coding DNA: TGCGCCAGCAGCTTGGGGCAGGGGGGTCAGCCCCAGCATTTT. The encoded protein is CASSLGQGGQPQHF.

The genes are TRBV5-1 and TRBJ1-1, with 7 bases matching TRBD1. The CDR3 contains 15 residues. Germline values: CDR1 SGHRS, CDR2 YFSETQ. The V segment lost 5 bases and the J segment 1 base; nucleotides outside the gene matches: 8. DNA of the CDR3: TGCGCCAGCAGTCGAACAGGGGCGGGGAACACTGAAGCTTTCTTT. Translated, it gives CASSRTGAGNTEAFF.

The rearrangement joins TRBV27 to TRBJ2-7, with unresolved D. The CDR3 consists of 12 residues. Trimming took off 4 bases at V and 6 bases at J, with 10 bases between the two ends. Per the germline V gene, CDR1 is MNHEY and CDR2 is SMNVEV (reference sequence). The CDR3 region is CASSSRVGEQYF. The CDR3 DNA reads TGTGCCAGCAGTTCTCGGGTTGGCGAGCAGTACTTC.

This sequence joins TRBV6-6 and TRBJ2-2; TRBD1 agrees at 8 bases. CDR1 and CDR2 from the germline V gene are MNHNY and SVGAGI (reference sequence). The CDR3 covers 15 residues. Unmatched junction bases numbered 5, after V lost 2 bases and J lost 6 bases. The CDR3 bases are TGTGCCAGCAGTTACGACAGGGGAGCTGCCGGGGAGCTGTTTTTT. This codes for CASSYDRGAAGELFF.

This chain uses TRBV5-4 with TRBJ1-2; perhaps TRBD1 as D (5 bases). CDR1 is SGHNT, CDR2 YYREEE, per germline (reference sequence). V gave up 4 bases and J gave up 2 bases, with 15 bases separating them. The CDR3 has 15 residues. The chain's CDR3 is CASSPPGGTNYGYTF. In nucleotides, the CDR3 is TGTGCCAGCAGCCCCCCGGGAGGGACGAACTATGGCTACACCTTC. The full variable domain, in which reference TRBV5-4 and TRBJ1-2 provide the parts outside the CDR3, is ETGVTQSPTHLIKTRGQQVTLRCSSQSGHNTVSWYQQALGQGPQFIFQYYREEENGRGNFPPRFSGLQFPNYSSELNVNALELDDSALYLCASSPPGGTNYGYTFGSGTRLTVV.

J is TRBJ1-5 and V is TRBV4-2; 7 bases line up with TRBD1. The CDR3 covers 16 residues. J gave up 4 bases and V 3 bases, and 9 bases lay outside the gene matches. The V gene's germline CDR1 is LGHNA and CDR2 YNFKEQ. CDR3 nucleotide sequence: TGTGCCAGCAGCCAGGGGGATAAGACAGGGAATCAGCCCCAGCATTTT. Its translation: CASSQGDKTGNQPQHF.

The chain combines TRBV29-1 with TRBJ1-3; 8 bases line up with TRBD1. Per the germline V gene, CDR1 is SQVTM and CDR2 is ANQGSEA. The CDR3 extends over 15 amino acids. With V trimmed by 4 bases and J by 2 bases, 7 bases remained unmatched. Here the CDR3 reads CSVAQGAGAGNTIYF. CDR3 sequence (DNA): TGCAGCGTTGCTCAGGGGGCAGGTGCTGGAAACACCATATATTTT.

The rearrangement links TRBV18 to TRBJ2-7, with 10 bases that match TRBD2. The germline V gene has CDR1 KGHSH and CDR2 LQKENI. The CDR3 extends over 21 amino acids. The J segment lost 0 bases and the V segment lost 1 base, leaving 18 bases of the junction unmatched. For the CDR3, the DNA is TGTGCCAGCTCACCACTCACACTACTAGCGGGAACGGTGGGGAGCTCCTACGAGCAGTACTTC. Translation gives CASSPLTLLAGTVGSSYEQYF.

This chain connects TRBV9 to TRBJ2-1; 7 nucleotides line up with TRBD2. The CDR3 has 18 residues. Germline assignment: CDR1 SGDLS and CDR2 YYNGEE. The J segment lost 5 bases and the V segment lost 2 bases, leaving 16 bases of the junction unmatched. CDR3 nucleotide sequence: TGTGCCAGCAGCGTTTATCCCCAGGCTAGCGGACCTAACAATGAGCAGTTCTTC. Translated: CASSVYPQASGPNNEQFF.

The gene calls are TRBV6-5 and TRBJ2-1; 8 bases map to TRBD1. CDR3 length equals 14 residues. Trimming at V came to 2 bases and at J to 10 bases, leaving 7 bases not matched to a gene. Germline CDR1 is MNHEY and CDR2 is SVGAGI. CDR3 in amino acids: CASSYAGQGREQFF. CDR3 DNA sequence: TGTGCCAGCAGTTACGCCGGACAGGGTAGAGAGCAGTTCTTC.

The chain employs TRBV7-9 and TRBJ2-3; 8 bases fit TRBD2. Germline trimming cut 4 bases from V and 5 bases from J; bases unmatched to any gene: 11. CDR1 and CDR2 (germline): SEHNR, FQNEAQ (reference sequence). The CDR3 sequence is 16 residues long. CDR3 region: CASSSWAAGVVDTQYF. CDR3 DNA: TGTGCCAGCAGCTCCTGGGCAGCGGGGGTAGTAGATACGCAGTATTTT.

This clone was counted between two and nine times. This chain connects TRBV4-2 to TRBJ2-3; 11 nucleotides agree with TRBD2. V trimming: 4 bases; J trimming: 0 bases; junction bases outside the gene matches: 6. The germline CDR1 and CDR2 sequences are LGHNA and YNFKEQ. CDR3 length: 17 amino acids. The CDR3 sequence: CASSRASGRTSTDTQYF. The CDR3 coding sequence is TGTGCCAGCAGCCGGGCTAGCGGGAGGACTAGCACAGATACGCAGTATTTT.

The rearrangement joins TRBV6-5 to TRBJ1-3; D ambiguous. The CDR3 covers 15 residues. Germline values: CDR1 MNHEY, CDR2 SVGAGI. V gave up 2 bases and J gave up 0 bases, with 8 bases separating them. CDR3 DNA sequence: TGTGCCAGCAGTTACCGGGGAAGCTCTGGAAACACCATATATTTT. Translating it yields CASSYRGSSGNTIYF.